Listed here is a single T cell receptor beta chain. The data originate from a study of T cell changes during pregnancy in multiple sclerosis. Trimming removed 4 bases from V and 4 bases from J, with 12 bases in between. The CDR3 spans 14 residues. Germline V gives CDR1 SGHKS, CDR2 YYEKEE (reference sequence). Repertoires were generated with immunoSEQ multiplex PCR, while TCRdb's copy carries only in-frame clones and drops some. The repertoire has approximately 57,000 clones, about 90% of them found once; the top ten carry roughly 0.2%. V gene TRBV5-5 combines with J gene TRBJ1-5; perhaps TRBD1 as D (6 bases). Specimen: CD4+ T cells from peripheral blood mononuclear cells, collected in the second trimester of pregnancy. The sequence came from a female donor with multiple sclerosis, enrolled in a pregnancy study. This chain's CDR3 is CASSGRGGNQPQHF. For the CDR3, the DNA is TGTGCCAGCAGCGGGAGGGGGGGGAATCAGCCCCAGCATTTT.